These 24 T cell receptor beta chains were sequenced from one sample in a study of blood T cell repertoires in COVID-19. Assay used: immunoSEQ multiplex PCR; TCRdb lists only in-frame clones, some missing. In the table there are a few hundred thousand clones, around 90% of which are singletons. Material for sequencing was peripheral blood. The receptors stem from a woman in her fifties or sixties with COVID-19, enrolled during active disease.

The chain carries TRBV19 and TRBJ1-5, with D possibly matching TRBD1 (5 bases). Deletions cut 5 bases from V and 9 bases from J, with 17 bases between. From germline, CDR1 is LNHDA and CDR2 SQIVND (reference sequence). The CDR3 spans 14 residues. The CDR3 protein is CASSHRTPRGPQHF. CDR3 sequence (DNA): TGTGCCAGTAGTCACAGGACCCCGCGGGGGCCCCAGCATTTT. The full variable domain, its missing parts supplied by reference TRBV19 and TRBJ1-5, is DGGITQSPKYLFRKEGQNVTLSCEQNLNHDAMYWYRQDPGQGLRLIYYSQIVNDFQKGDIAEGYSVSREKKESFPLTVTSAQKNPTAFYLCASSHRTPRGPQHFGDGTRLSIL.

This sequence joins TRBV19 and TRBJ2-5, with 7 bases matching TRBD1. The germline gives CDR1 LNHDA, CDR2 SQIVND (reference sequence). This CDR3 is 18 amino acids long. The trim removed 1 base at V and 4 bases at J, leaving 15 bases unmatched. CDR3 protein: CASSIASGAGGFGETQYF. In nucleotides, the CDR3 is TGTGCCAGTAGTATAGCCTCCGGCGCAGGGGGATTCGGAGAGACCCAGTACTTC.

The gene calls are TRBV3-1 (or the pseudogene TRBV3-2) and TRBJ2-1; TRBD1 agrees at 9 bases. V was clipped by 1 base and J by 3 bases; unmatched bases: 1. Looked up from germline, CDR1 is LGHDT and CDR2 is YNNKEL (reference sequence). The CDR3 covers 15 residues. CDR3 DNA: TGTGCCAGCAGCCAAGGGACAGGGGACTACAATGAGCAGTTCTTC. This translates into CASSQGTGDYNEQFF.

The rearrangement joins TRBV18 to TRBJ2-7; D unclear. CDR1 is KGHSH, CDR2 LQKENI, per germline. CDR3 length: 14 amino acids. Trimming shortened V by 2 bases and J by 6 bases, and 14 bases separated the two germline ends. CDR3 coding DNA: TGTGCCAGCTCACCAGCAAGGAGTCCCGGCGAGCAGTACTTC. It codes for CASSPARSPGEQYF.

Regarding this clone: Other nucleotide sequences in the sample specify the same CDR3. The chain uses TRBV30 and TRBJ1-2; no firm D call. There are 13 residues in the CDR3. CDR1 is GTSNPN and CDR2 is SVGIG in the germline V gene (reference sequence). V was clipped by 5 bases and J by 2 bases, with 12 bases between them. The CDR3 sequence: CAWSTGINYGYTF. Written as DNA, the CDR3 is TGTGCCTGGTCTACGGGGATAAACTATGGCTACACCTTC.

V gene TRBV11-2 combines with J gene TRBJ2-1, with D unclear. The CDR3 has 13 residues. Trimming pared 3 bases from V and 4 bases from J, leaving 7 bases between. The germline V gene has CDR1 SGHAT and CDR2 FQNNGV. CDR3 DNA: TGTGCCAGCAGCTTGGCACTATACAATGAGCAGTTCTTC. Its protein is CASSLALYNEQFF.

The rearrangement links TRBV6-2 or TRBV6-3 to TRBJ1-6, with D possibly being TRBD1 (6 bases). CDR1 and CDR2 (germline): MNHEY, SVGEGT. Deletions cut 0 bases from V and 5 bases from J, with 8 bases between. The CDR3 is made up of 15 amino acids. The CDR3 bases are TGTGCCAGCAGTTACTCGGGACACCATAATTCACCCCTCCACTTT. It specifies CASSYSGHHNSPLHF.

The chain has TRBV27 and TRBJ2-1; D is possibly TRBD2 (6 bases). V dropped 8 bases and J dropped 5 bases, with 16 bases sitting between them. Germline V CDR1 and CDR2: MNHEY, SMNVEV (reference sequence). The CDR3 runs to 14 residues. CDR3: CASAYGGENNEQFF. CDR3 coding DNA: TGTGCCAGCGCGTACGGAGGGGAAAACAATGAGCAGTTCTTC.

The V and J genes are TRBV19 and TRBJ1-5, with 11 bases matching TRBD1. CDR1 LNHDA and CDR2 SQIVND come from the germline V gene (reference sequence). The CDR3 has 16 amino acids. Trimming cost V 4 bases and J 7 bases; bases outside gene matches: 9. The CDR3 DNA reads as TGTGCCAGTAGTACCTCCGGACAGGGGGCCAGACAGCCCCAGCATTTT. Translating gives CASSTSGQGARQPQHF.

This chain uses TRBV2 with TRBJ2-1, with D possibly matching TRBD2 (5 bases). From germline, CDR1 is SNHLY and CDR2 FYNNEI. Trimming stripped 4 bases from V and 15 bases from J, with 13 bases between. The CDR3 length is 11 residues. CDR3 region: CASSGGTRGFF. As DNA, the CDR3 is TGTGCCAGCAGTGGGGGTACCCGGGGGTTCTTC.

The DNA of the CDR3 is TGCGCCAGCAGTGGGGGACAGCGCGGTTTCAAAAATACGCAGTATTTT. Its protein product is CASSGGQRGFKNTQYF. This rearrangement joins TRBV5-1 to TRBJ2-3, with 7 bases identical to TRBD1. There are 16 residues in the CDR3. Germline-derived CDR1 and CDR2 are SGHRS and YFSETQ. Germline trimming cut 5 bases from V and 7 bases from J; bases unmatched to any gene: 16.

V usage is TRBV9 and J usage is TRBJ2-6; D remains ambiguous. Germline V gene sequence: CDR1 SGDLS, CDR2 YYNGEE. V dropped 3 bases and J dropped 1 base, with 8 bases sitting between them. The CDR3 is made up of 15 amino acids. Here the CDR3 reads CASSGTASGANVLTF. DNA for the CDR3: TGTGCCAGCAGCGGAACAGCATCTGGGGCCAACGTCCTGACTTTC. The variable domain in full, completed from reference TRBV9 and TRBJ2-6, reads DSGVTQTPKHLITATGQRVTLRCSPRSGDLSVYWYQQSLDQGLQFLIQYYNGEERAKGNILERFSAQQFPDLHSELNLSSLELGDSALYFCASSGTASGANVLTFGAGSRLTVL.

This rearrangement joins TRBV11-3 to TRBJ2-6; 8 bases line up with TRBD2. The CDR3 is made up of 15 amino acids. J lost 2 bases, V lost 3 bases, and 0 bases had no gene match. Germline CDR1 reads SGHNT; CDR2 reads YENEEA. CDR3 protein: CASSLGLAGANVLTF. For the CDR3, the DNA is TGTGCCAGCAGCTTGGGACTAGCTGGGGCCAACGTCCTGACTTTC.

The chain carries TRBV6-2 or TRBV6-3 and TRBJ1-1, with 9 bases that match TRBD1. V shed 4 bases, J shed 0 bases, and the junction held 3 bases outside the gene matches. Germline V gives CDR1 MNHEY, CDR2 SVGEGT. The CDR3 sequence is 15 residues long. The CDR3 nucleotides read TGTGCCAGCAGTTCCAGACAGGGGGTGAACACTGAAGCTTTCTTT. It encodes CASSSRQGVNTEAFF.

The rearrangement joins TRBV19 to TRBJ1-1, with unresolved D. CDR3 length: 13 amino acids. CDR1 is LNHDA, CDR2 SQIVND, per germline (reference sequence). V lost 7 bases and J lost 9, with 18 bases in between. The CDR3 DNA reads TGTGCCAGTACCGGAGGGCAGGCTCTGAAAGCTTTCTTT. Its translation is CASTGGQALKAFF.

This chain joins TRBV5-1 and TRBJ2-2, with TRBD1 matching over 7 bases. Germline loops: CDR1 SGHRS, CDR2 YFSETQ. The CDR3 consists of 16 residues. The junction had 7 bases not matched to a gene; V was cut back by 0 bases and J by 5 bases. The CDR3 loop is CASSLVLTGRTGELFF. The CDR3 DNA reads as TGCGCCAGCAGCTTGGTGCTGACAGGGAGAACCGGGGAGCTGTTTTTT.

The chain links TRBV7-9 to TRBJ1-1; D gene ambiguous. Germline CDR1 is SEHNR and CDR2 is FQNEAQ (reference sequence). The V and J ends lost 5 bases and 1 base respectively, with 20 bases between them. CDR3 size: 17 residues. CDR3 protein: CASSTHRGSGKNTEAFF. DNA for the CDR3: TGTGCCAGCAGCACCCATCGGGGTTCGGGTAAGAACACTGAAGCTTTCTTT.

J is TRBJ1-1 and V is TRBV27; TRBD1 is a possible D gene (6 bases). The V end lost 6 bases, the J end lost 3 bases, and 20 bases lay between the germline ends. The germline gives CDR1 MNHEY, CDR2 SMNVEV (reference sequence). The CDR3 length is 16 residues. The CDR3 here is CASRGRGKRGDTEAFF. Here the CDR3 DNA reads TGTGCCAGCAGGGGCAGGGGCAAACGGGGGGACACTGAAGCTTTCTTT.

The V and J genes are TRBV5-6 and TRBJ1-6, with TRBD1 matching over 11 bases. Per the germline V gene, CDR1 is SGHDT and CDR2 is YYEEEE. The CDR3 totals 16 residues. J lost 7 bases, V lost 0 bases, and 3 bases had no gene match. Here the CDR3 DNA reads TGTGCCAGCAGCTTGGTCGGACAGGGGGCAAATTCACCCCTCCACTTT. Translation gives CASSLVGQGANSPLHF.

The chain joins TRBV15 to TRBJ2-1; D is unresolved. Between the trimmed V and J ends, which lost 5 bases and 8 bases, there was a span of 13 bases. CDR3 length: 13 amino acids. The germline V gene has CDR1 LNHNV and CDR2 YYDKDF (reference sequence). The CDR3 DNA reads as TGTGCCACCAGCGCCCGTCTTGGAGATGAGCAGTTCTTC. It translates to CATSARLGDEQFF.

This clone showed up many times. This chain joins TRBV4-1 and TRBJ2-6; tentative D call: TRBD1 (6 bases). Germline CDR1 MGHRA, CDR2 YSYEKL. The CDR3 is made up of 19 amino acids. V lost 0 bases and J 0 bases, leaving 15 bases between the germline ends. Here the CDR3 reads CASSQDMGASPSGANVLTF. CDR3 coding DNA: TGCGCCAGCAGCCAAGATATGGGGGCTTCACCCTCTGGGGCCAACGTCCTGACTTTC.

The sample holds one count of this clone. The chain uses TRBV3-1 (or the pseudogene TRBV3-2) and TRBJ2-3; 8 bases match TRBD2. The CDR3 length is 17 residues. The V segment lost 4 bases and the J segment 4 bases; nucleotides outside the gene matches: 13. The V gene's germline CDR1 is LGHDT and CDR2 YNNKEL (reference sequence). The CDR3 reads CASSPQPPGLGSDTQYF. The CDR3 DNA follows: TGTGCCAGCAGCCCCCAGCCTCCGGGACTAGGATCAGATACGCAGTATTTT.

The V gene is TRBV19, the J gene TRBJ1-5; TRBD1 agrees at 8 bases. Germline-derived CDR1 and CDR2 are LNHDA and SQIVND (reference sequence). V lost 6 bases and J lost 2; bases outside the gene matches: 6. The CDR3 loop spans 15 amino acids. As DNA, the CDR3 is TGTGCCAGTAGAGATGGACAGGGCGGCAATCAGCCCCAGCATTTT. Encoded protein: CASRDGQGGNQPQHF.

The V call is TRBV6-4, the J call TRBJ2-1; 14 bases align to TRBD2. The CDR3 loop spans 15 amino acids. Germline CDR1 MRHNA, CDR2 SNTAGT. V lost 7 bases and J lost 5; bases outside the gene matches: 4. This CDR3 reads CASTRTSGRNNEQFF. The CDR3 coding sequence is TGTGCCAGCACTAGGACTAGCGGGAGGAACAATGAGCAGTTCTTC.